Here is one T cell receptor (beta chain) with its context. Its cognate antigen has yet to be identified. No base quality information exists; no much larger clone differs at one position. The cohort consisted of 600 to 700 healthy bone marrow donors. Cohort members were all nominally healthy when sampled, although unrecorded immune exposures were likely present. The donor was CMV seropositive and belonged to the group of more than 250 seropositive cohort members. A peripheral blood sample was collected from each donor, and TCR beta sequencing was performed on peripheral blood mononuclear cells. The Qiagen DNeasy Blood Extraction Kit was used to extract genomic DNA from the blood cell samples. The sample belongs to a study of cytomegalovirus exposure and HLA in healthy donors (dated 2017 in TCRdb). In terms of the full investigation: An earlier analysis of 587 of the donors reported about 290 Gb of sequence data and 100 million to 140 million unique TCR beta sequences from some 180 million T cells. An early release covering 550 to 650 HLA-typed donors comprised about 300 gigabases of sequencing data and around 80 million unique TCR sequences. Of the 398 genotyped donors, 81% fell in the genetic ancestry cluster associated with self-reported Caucasian donors. The aim of the study was to test whether cataloging public T cell receptors could identify signatures of past pathogen exposure. Using immunosequencing, the study profiled T cell repertoires from 550 to 750 subjects and related those repertoires to cytomegalovirus serostatus. Besides the first cohort of under 700 subjects, a separate validation cohort made up of 120 or so different subjects was used. High-throughput TCR immunosequencing, statistical association of individual TCRs with disease status, and machine learning were combined to predict cytomegalovirus infection status. In a later analysis, previously published TCR beta repertoires from 666 donors were re-analyzed and high-resolution HLA genotyping was added so that TCR occurrence patterns could be studied. The later analysis used no new phenotypic data to find candidate immune exposures, relying instead on TCR beta sequences and their occurrence across donors. An earlier analysis of 587 of the donors used high-throughput TCR beta sequencing to judge whether each TCR beta V gene segment behaved as functional or pseudogenic. Donor age, sex, ethnicity and CMV serostatus were collected together with the repertoire data. A later genetic analysis used genome-wide SNP genotypes for about 60% of the roughly 670 donors, treating that subset as a discovery cohort. All discovery cohort repertoires had been generated on a single sequencing platform. HLA typing included class I and class II loci at four-digit resolution. The number of donors typed differed by locus, with 629-630 for A, B, C, DRB1 and DQB1, 522 for DQA1, 600 to 610 for DPA1, and 472 for DPB1. Four to six DR-DQ haplotypes were handled as single units for association and clustering, since linkage in the cohort was strong. Among 300 to 500 genotyped donors of the cohort, an average of approximately 200,000 unique TCR beta nucleotide sequences was sequenced per donor, of which approximately 19% were non-productive. The paper's findings and limits, for the study overall: Strong co-occurrence of HLA alleles, especially DR and DQ, made assigning TCR associations to individual alleles difficult. Cytomegalovirus status was reported to be diagnosed by the classifier with high specificity and sensitivity in both the original and validation cohorts. The study listed 150 to 200 TCR beta chains as associated with cytomegalovirus. While some public TCRs were present in many individuals, most TCR sequences turned up only very rarely across donors. The sequencing pipeline was judged likely to have produced a cluster of highly shared sequence variants as a technical artifact. The authors suggested that the approach could potentially be generalized to other disease states and immunological phenotypes. The presence/absence analyses assumed that sequencing depth was roughly uniform across donors, and that assumption may not be true. According to a later analysis, most CMV-associated TCR beta chains appeared to be HLA-restricted, and the HLA associations seemed to be driven largely by CMV exposure. A later analysis reported that several top co-occurrence clusters appeared linked to parvovirus B19, influenza, CMV and Epstein-Barr virus. Correlated functional status among segregating V segments might reflect linkage disequilibrium, but an unknown experimental factor could not be ruled out. In a later analysis, the rate of TCR association differed among HLA loci, with DRB1 alleles having the most associated TCRs and HLA-C alleles having the fewest. Some IMGT-functional V segments, including TRBV6-2 and TRBV6-3, could not be told apart with the 87-base-pair reads, so those segments were excluded. Compared with the approximately 670-donor mean, donors in an Asian-associated ancestry cluster had fewer N-insertions in productive TCRs, according to a later genetic analysis. Three of the identified cytomegalovirus-associated TCR beta chains were confirmed in vitro to be specific for cytomegalovirus antigens. In a later analysis, HLA-associated TCR beta chains were found to be more clonally expanded and to have lower generation probabilities than equally common non-associated chains. Only TCR beta chains were sequenced in this cohort, and the absence of alpha or paired-chain data limited detectable features. CMV serostatus was the only immune exposure information available for the cohort. A further reported finding was that TCR beta sequences accurately predicted the HLA-A and HLA-B alleles for most subjects in the first cohort. In a later analysis, around 17,000 TCR beta sequences were associated with specific HLA alleles at a false discovery rate of 0.05. Because some donors lacked HLA typing at each locus, the association tests relied only on the typed subset. An association between a missense DCLRE1C variant and V-gene and J-gene trimming of TCR beta chains was found in a later genetic analysis and replicated in an independent cohort. Because counts were too low, some 16 rarely observed V segments, including chromosome 9 orphons, were excluded from the earlier analysis of under 650 of the donors. In an earlier analysis of about 600 of the donors, most TCR beta V segments appeared in productive rearrangements about 87% or about 30% of the time, broadly matching IMGT annotations.

Library preparation used the immunoSEQ multiplex PCR assay. A mixture of 60 forward primers for TCR Vbeta segments and 13 reverse primers for TCR Jbeta segments was used in the multiplex PCR. A multiplex PCR assay on genomic DNA amplified the CDR3 region of rearranged TCR beta genes. On the Illumina HiSeq System, the amplified TCR beta libraries were sequenced as 87-base-pair reads. The study's processing was this. In a later analysis, roughly 80 million unique TCR beta chains were counted across the approximately 640 repertoires, and around 11 million of these chains were shared by at least two donors. A nearest-neighbor algorithm error-corrected the raw reads and collapsed the reads into unique sequences, merging closely related sequences to remove PCR and sequencing errors. To assign V, D and J gene segments, CDR3 sequences were aligned to IMGT reference sequences. For a sequence to be retained, at least a six-nucleotide match to both a V gene segment and a J gene segment was required. A rearrangement counted as productive if the CDR3 had no stop codons and remained in frame with V and J, and every other rearrangement counted as non-productive. CDR3 was defined according to IMGT convention as the region running from the second conserved V-encoded cysteine to the conserved J-encoded phenylalanine. The earlier analysis of about 620 of the donors excluded sequences that lacked an unambiguous match to a single V gene segment. In an earlier analysis of 587 of the donors, a V segment was called functional when productive rearrangements were above 56.7%, and segregating when the standard deviation between donors exceeded 5%. A statistical classification framework was developed to diagnose cytomegalovirus status using the catalog of TCR beta chain sequences. In a later analysis, V and J genes were assigned by comparing TCR nucleotide sequences against IMGT/GENE-DB human TR gene sequences. A later analysis assigned CDR3 sequences and most-parsimonious VDJ recombination scenarios with the TCRdist pipeline. A later analysis defined each TCR beta chain by its CDR3 amino acid sequence plus V-gene family, and excluded reads lacking a unique V-gene family. A later analysis removed 450 to 600 highly shared, low-generation-probability nucleotide sequences to deal with suspected cross-contamination and a sequencing artifact. For each public chain, a later analysis derived a clonal expansion index from normalized ranks of inferred template counts within each repertoire. In a later analysis, generation probabilities were computed with a VDJ recombination model fitted to out-of-frame rearrangements, and the resulting probabilities were checked against IGoR. A later analysis scored TCR-TCR, TCR-HLA and TCR-CMV co-occurrence with hypergeometric tests, applying a repertoire-size bias correction to TCR pairs. To estimate false discovery rates, a later analysis permuted the HLA or CMV assignments 20 times. A later analysis grouped co-occurring TCRs with DBSCAN, adding TCRdist sequence similarity when clustering within HLA-allele-positive subsets. Co-occurrence clustering excluded repertoires with fewer than 30,000 or more than 120,000 public chains, plus five with anomalous nucleotide sharing. TCRdb limited this immuneACCESS table to in-frame rearrangements with V and J called. A share of clones is missing; checked studies link under half to unresolved V genes, and the rest is unexplained. That table supplies the V and J calls and clone size; D and trimming were determined from the DNA. This sample gives approximately 69,000 clones in total; roughly 74% of them show up just once. 22% of the sample lies in the top ten.

The CDR1 and CDR2 encoded by the germline V gene are MDHEN and SYDVKM. V lost 3 bases and J lost 5 bases; the stretch between them is 13 bases long. Counted from cysteine to phenylalanine, this CDR3 has 14 amino acids. Only the CDR3 DNA stays, 42 bases, in frame from base 1. The chain links TRBV28 with TRBJ1-1; the D gene is unclear. The clonotype comes from a woman in her 30s in good health and CMV-seropositive. The sample was PBMCs. This receptor has the CDR3 CASSLKAGGTEAFF. At the DNA level, the sequence is TGTGCCAGCAGTTTGAAGGCCGGCGGGACTGAAGCTTTCTTT.